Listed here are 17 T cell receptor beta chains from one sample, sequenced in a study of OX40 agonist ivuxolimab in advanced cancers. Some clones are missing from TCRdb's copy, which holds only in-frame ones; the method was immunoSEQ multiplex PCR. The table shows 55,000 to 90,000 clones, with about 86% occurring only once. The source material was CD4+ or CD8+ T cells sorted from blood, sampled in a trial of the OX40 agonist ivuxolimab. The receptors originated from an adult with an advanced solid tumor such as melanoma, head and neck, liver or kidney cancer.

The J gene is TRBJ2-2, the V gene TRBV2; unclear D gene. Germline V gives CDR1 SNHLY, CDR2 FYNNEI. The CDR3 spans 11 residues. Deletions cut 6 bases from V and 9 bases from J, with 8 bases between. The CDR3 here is CASRESRELFF. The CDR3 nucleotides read TGTGCCAGCAGAGAGTCAAGGGAGCTGTTTTTT.

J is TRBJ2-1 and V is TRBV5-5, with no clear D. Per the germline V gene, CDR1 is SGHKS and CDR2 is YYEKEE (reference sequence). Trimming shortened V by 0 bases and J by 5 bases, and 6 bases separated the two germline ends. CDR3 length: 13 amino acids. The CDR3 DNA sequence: TGTGCCAGCAGCTTGGGCCGGCACAATGAGCAGTTCTTC. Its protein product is CASSLGRHNEQFF.

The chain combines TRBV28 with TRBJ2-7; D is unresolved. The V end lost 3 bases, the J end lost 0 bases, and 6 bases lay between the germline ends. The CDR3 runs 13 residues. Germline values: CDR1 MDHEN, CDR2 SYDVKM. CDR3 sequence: CASSFPDSYEQYF. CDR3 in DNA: TGTGCCAGCAGTTTCCCCGACTCCTACGAGCAGTACTTC. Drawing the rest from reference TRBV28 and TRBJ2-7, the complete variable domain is DVKVTQSSRYLVKRTGEKVFLECVQDMDHENMFWYRQDPGLGLRLIYFSYDVKMKEKGDIPEGYSVSREKKERFSLILESASTNQTSMYLCASSFPDSYEQYFGPGTRLTVT.

CDR3 nucleotide sequence: TGTGCCATCACTCCGGGACAGGGGGCGAACACCATATATTTT. The encoded protein is CAITPGQGANTIYF. V and J are TRBV10-3 and TRBJ1-3, with TRBD1 matching over 12 bases. V lost 7 bases, J lost 7 bases, and 5 bases stayed unmatched. The CDR3 runs to 14 residues. Germline CDR1 and CDR2: ENHRY and SYGVKD.

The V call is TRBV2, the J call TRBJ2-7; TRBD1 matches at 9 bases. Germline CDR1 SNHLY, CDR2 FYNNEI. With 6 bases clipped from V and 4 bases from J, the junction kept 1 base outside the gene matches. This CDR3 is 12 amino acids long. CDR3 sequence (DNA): TGTGCCAGCAGGGGGACAGGGTACGAGCAGTACTTC. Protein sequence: CASRGTGYEQYF.

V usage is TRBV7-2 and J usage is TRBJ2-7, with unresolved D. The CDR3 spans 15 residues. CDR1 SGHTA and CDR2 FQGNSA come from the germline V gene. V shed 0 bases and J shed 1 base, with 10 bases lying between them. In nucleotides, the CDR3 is TGTGCCAGCAGCTTAGCAGGCGGTTTTTCCTACGAGCAGTACTTC. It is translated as CASSLAGGFSYEQYF. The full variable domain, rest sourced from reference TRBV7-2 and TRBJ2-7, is GAGVSQSPSNKVTEKGKDVELRCDPISGHTALYWYRQSLGQGLEFLIYFQGNSAPDKSGLPSDRFSAERTGGSVSTLTIQRTQQEDSAVYLCASSLAGGFSYEQYFGPGTRLTVT.

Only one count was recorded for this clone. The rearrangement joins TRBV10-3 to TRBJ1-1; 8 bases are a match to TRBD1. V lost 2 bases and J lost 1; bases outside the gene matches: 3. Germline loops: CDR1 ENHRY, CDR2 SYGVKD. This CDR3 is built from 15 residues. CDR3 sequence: CAISEGGQGNTEAFF. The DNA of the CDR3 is TGTGCCATCAGTGAGGGAGGACAGGGGAACACTGAAGCTTTCTTT.

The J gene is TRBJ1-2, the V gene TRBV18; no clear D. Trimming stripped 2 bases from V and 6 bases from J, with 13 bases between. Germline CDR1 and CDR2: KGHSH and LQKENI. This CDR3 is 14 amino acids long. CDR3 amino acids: CASSPYNPENGYTF. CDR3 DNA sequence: TGTGCCAGCTCACCATATAATCCGGAGAATGGCTACACCTTC.

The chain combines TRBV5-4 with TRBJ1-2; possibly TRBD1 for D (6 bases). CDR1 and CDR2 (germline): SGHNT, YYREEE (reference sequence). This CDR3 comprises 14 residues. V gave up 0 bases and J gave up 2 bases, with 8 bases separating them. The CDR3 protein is CASSLEQGNYGYTF. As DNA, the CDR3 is TGTGCCAGCAGCTTGGAGCAGGGGAACTATGGCTACACCTTC.

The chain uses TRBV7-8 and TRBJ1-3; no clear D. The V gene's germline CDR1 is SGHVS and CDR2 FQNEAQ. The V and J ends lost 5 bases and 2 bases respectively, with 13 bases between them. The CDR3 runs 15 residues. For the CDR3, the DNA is TGTGCCAGCAGCCCAGCGGGGTTTACTGGAAACACCATATATTTT. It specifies CASSPAGFTGNTIYF.

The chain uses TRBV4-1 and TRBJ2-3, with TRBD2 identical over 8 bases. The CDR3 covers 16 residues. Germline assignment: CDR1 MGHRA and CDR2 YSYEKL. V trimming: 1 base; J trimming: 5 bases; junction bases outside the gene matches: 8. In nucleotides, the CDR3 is TGCGCCAGCAGCCAAGGGGGTAGCGGGGAAGGAGATACGCAGTATTTT. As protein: CASSQGGSGEGDTQYF.

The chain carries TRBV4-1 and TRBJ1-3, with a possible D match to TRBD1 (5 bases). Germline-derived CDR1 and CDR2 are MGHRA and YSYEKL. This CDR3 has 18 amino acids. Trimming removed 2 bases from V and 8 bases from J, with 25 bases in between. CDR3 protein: CASSQLTGTPGSSHTIYF. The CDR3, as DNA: TGCGCCAGCAGCCAATTGACCGGCACTCCAGGGTCCTCCCACACCATATATTTT.

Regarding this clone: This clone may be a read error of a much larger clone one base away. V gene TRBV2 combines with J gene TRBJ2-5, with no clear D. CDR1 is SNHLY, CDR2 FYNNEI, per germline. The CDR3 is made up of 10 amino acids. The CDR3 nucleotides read TGTGCCAGCAGTTTAGAGGCCCAGTACTTC. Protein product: CASSLEAQYF.

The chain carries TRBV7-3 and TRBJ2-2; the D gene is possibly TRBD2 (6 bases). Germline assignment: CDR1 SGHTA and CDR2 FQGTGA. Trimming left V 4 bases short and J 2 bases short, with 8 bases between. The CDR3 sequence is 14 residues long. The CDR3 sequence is CASSWGVNTGELFF. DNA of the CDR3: TGTGCCAGCAGCTGGGGGGTAAACACCGGGGAGCTGTTTTTT.

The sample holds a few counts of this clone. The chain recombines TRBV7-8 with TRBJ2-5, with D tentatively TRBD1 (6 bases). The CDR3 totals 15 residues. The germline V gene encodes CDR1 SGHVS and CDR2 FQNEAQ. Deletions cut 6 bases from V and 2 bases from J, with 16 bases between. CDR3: CASRLGGRSQETQYF. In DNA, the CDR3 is TGTGCCAGCAGACTAGGGGGAAGGTCTCAAGAGACCCAGTACTTC.

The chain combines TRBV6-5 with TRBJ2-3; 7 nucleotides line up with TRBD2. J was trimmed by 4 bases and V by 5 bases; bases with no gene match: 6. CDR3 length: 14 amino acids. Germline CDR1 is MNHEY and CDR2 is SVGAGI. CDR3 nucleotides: TGTGCCAGCAGTCCCAAGGCGGGGGCAGATACGCAGTATTTT. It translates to CASSPKAGADTQYF.

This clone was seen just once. CDR3 amino acids: CASSQEEHSYEQYF. DNA of the CDR3: TGCGCCAGCAGCCAAGAGGAACACTCCTACGAGCAGTACTTC. The chain employs TRBV4-1 and TRBJ2-7; D gene unclear. This CDR3 comprises 14 residues. V lost 0 bases and J 0 bases, leaving 6 bases between the germline ends. Germline assignment: CDR1 MGHRA and CDR2 YSYEKL.